Presented here are 23 T cell receptor beta chains from one specimen sequenced in a study of T cells in Graves' hyperthyroidism and ophthalmopathy. Researchers took RNA transcripts and amplified the TCR beta CDR3 regions from them. The HTBI primer set drove a first-round RT-PCR of the TCR CDR3. Each CDR3 protein is one row after TCRdb ran MiXCR on the multiplex PCR reads. In the table there are fewer than 800,000 distinct CDR3 sequences, about 17% of which are singletons. The sequencing input was blood. The receptor set was obtained from a man between 18 and 35 years old with Graves' hyperthyroidism.

The chain has TRBV4-1 and TRBJ2-3, with D perhaps assigned TRBD1 or TRBD2 (5 bases each). From germline, CDR1 is MGHRA and CDR2 YSYEKL. This CDR3 has 17 amino acids. Trimming cost V 5 bases and J 0 bases, with 18 bases left between them. The CDR3, as DNA: TGCGCCAGCAGCTTCCGGGACGTCCTATCTAGCACAGATACGCAGTATTTT. As protein: CASSFRDVLSSTDTQYF.

This clonotype has a count of ten or more. V usage is TRBV28 and J usage is TRBJ2-7; D gene ambiguous. Per the germline V gene, CDR1 is MDHEN and CDR2 is SYDVKM. Trimming pared 3 bases from V and 1 base from J, leaving 10 bases between. The CDR3 covers 14 residues. The CDR3 coding sequence is TGTGCCAGCAGTTTGTTTGTCAGGTCCTACGAGCAGTACTTC. Protein sequence: CASSLFVRSYEQYF. Complete variable domain (other parts from reference TRBV28 and TRBJ2-7): DVKVTQSSRYLVKRTGEKVFLECVQDMDHENMFWYRQDPGLGLRLIYFSYDVKMKEKGDIPEGYSVSREKKERFSLILESASTNQTSMYLCASSLFVRSYEQYFGPGTRLTVT.

Only a few counts were recorded for this clonotype. The chain links TRBV5-1 to TRBJ2-2, with unresolved D. Looked up from germline, CDR1 is SGHRS and CDR2 is YFSETQ. Deletions cut 2 bases from V and 3 bases from J, with 11 bases between. The CDR3 runs 15 residues. The CDR3 loop reads CASSLGQLHTGELFF. The CDR3 DNA follows: TGCGCCAGCAGCTTAGGGCAGCTTCACACCGGGGAGCTGTTTTTT.

The gene calls are TRBV20-1 and TRBJ2-7, with 10 bases lining up with TRBD1. Trimming took 8 bases from V and 3 from J; bases not matched to a gene: 10. There are 14 residues in the CDR3. Germline CDR1 reads DFQATT; CDR2 reads SNEGSKA (reference sequence). The chain's CDR3 is CSPLGDRGFYEQYF. CDR3 in DNA: TGCAGTCCGTTAGGGGACAGGGGTTTCTACGAGCAGTACTTC.

This clonotype was detected only a few times. The chain recombines TRBV7-9 with TRBJ1-1; D ambiguous. V dropped 1 base and J dropped 8 bases, with 14 bases sitting between them. CDR1 SEHNR and CDR2 FQNEAQ come from the germline V gene (reference sequence). CDR3 length equals 14 residues. The CDR3 protein is CASSLGSPAGEAFF. The CDR3 bases are TGTGCCAGCAGCTTAGGGTCCCCCGCGGGCGAAGCTTTCTTT.

This clonotype showed up many times. This rearrangement joins TRBV12-3 or TRBV12-4 to TRBJ2-3, with 10 bases identical to TRBD2. The J segment lost 6 bases and the V segment lost 5 bases, leaving 5 bases of the junction unmatched. The CDR3 is 14 residues long. The CDR3 DNA reads as TGTGCCAGCAGTGGCTCGGGACTAGCGGATACGCAGTATTTT. Amino acid sequence: CASSGSGLADTQYF.

This clonotype was detected only once. This may come from a read error, since a much larger clone is one base off. The CDR3 end shows no conserved phenylalanine or tryptophan, and so a read error is likely. The chain has TRBV7-2 and TRBJ1-1; 7 bases fit TRBD1. Trimming at V came to 8 bases and at J to 3 bases, leaving 9 bases not matched to a gene. CDR1 and CDR2 from the germline V gene are SGHTA and FQGNSA. This CDR3 comprises 14 residues. The CDR3 DNA reads as TGTGCCAGCTCCCCCAGGGGGAGTGACACTGAAGCTTTCCTT. It is translated as CASSPRGSDTEAFL.

The table lists this clonotype with many counts. The chain combines TRBV7-6 with TRBJ2-1; TRBD1 agrees at 12 bases. This CDR3 contains 14 residues. Trimming removed 4 bases from V and 8 bases from J; junction bases left unmatched: 3. Germline-derived CDR1 and CDR2 are SGHVS and FNYEAQ. In nucleotides, the CDR3 is TGTGCCAGCAGCTACGGGACAGGGGGCTATGAGCAGTTCTTC. Its protein product is CASSYGTGGYEQFF.

This clonotype was seen only a few times. The V gene is TRBV4-3, the J gene TRBJ2-7; 9 bases line up with TRBD2. V lost 0 bases, J lost 4 bases, and 4 bases stayed unmatched. Germline CDR1 reads LGHNA; CDR2 reads YSLEER. This CDR3 has 15 residues. The DNA of the CDR3 is TGCGCCAGCAGCCAAGATCGCACTAGCGGGTACGAGCAGTACTTC. It is translated as CASSQDRTSGYEQYF.

This clonotype was found a few times. The chain uses TRBV28 and TRBJ2-5; TRBD1 aligns across 8 bases. After removal of 6 bases from V and 2 bases from J, the junction contained 8 bases not matched to a gene. From germline, CDR1 is MDHEN and CDR2 SYDVKM. The CDR3 is 15 amino acids. The CDR3: CASSRDRRRQETQYF. CDR3 nucleotide sequence: TGTGCCAGCAGCAGGGACAGGAGAAGGCAAGAGACCCAGTACTTC.

The sample holds a few counts of this clonotype. Possible read error: a much larger clone is one base away. The chain employs TRBV12-3 or TRBV12-4 and TRBJ1-1; TRBD1 aligns across 9 bases. The V segment lost 6 bases and the J segment 4 bases; nucleotides outside the gene matches: 6. The length of the CDR3 is 14 residues. In DNA, the CDR3 is TGTGCCAGCAGCCAGGGACAGGGATGCACTGAAGCTTTCTTT. It codes for CASSQGQGCTEAFF.

The chain combines TRBV7-2 with TRBJ2-2, with D perhaps matching TRBD2 (5 bases). Germline assignment: CDR1 SGHTA and CDR2 FQGNSA. The CDR3 length is 15 residues. Trimming removed 4 bases from V and 8 bases from J, with 17 bases in between. The CDR3 sequence is CASSSPITRRGELFF. The CDR3 nucleotides read TGTGCCAGCAGCTCCCCGATTACTAGGAGGGGGGAGCTGTTTTTT.

In the case of this clonotype: This may be a read error, as it is one base from a much larger clone. This chain connects TRBV2 to TRBJ2-5; D perhaps matches TRBD2 (5 bases). This CDR3 is 15 amino acids long. CDR1 is SNHLY, CDR2 FYNNEI, per germline. CDR3 in amino acids: CASMEDDGILETRYF. The CDR3, as DNA: TGTGCCAGCATGGAGGACGACGGTATCTTGGAGACCCGGTACTTC.

In its sample, this clonotype was seen a few times. The J gene is TRBJ2-2, the V gene TRBV25-1; no reliable D call. CDR1 and CDR2 from the germline V gene are MGHDK and SYGVNS. CDR3 length equals 13 residues. Trimming removed 6 bases at V and 1 base at J, with 6 bases between. CDR3 sequence reads: CASRAQNTGELFF. As DNA, the CDR3 is TGTGCCAGCAGGGCTCAGAACACCGGGGAGCTGTTTTTT.

The chain employs TRBV7-2 and TRBJ2-1; D is unresolved. This CDR3 spans 16 amino acids. Germline values: CDR1 SGHTA, CDR2 FQGNSA. Trimming left V 5 bases short and J 0 bases short, with 14 bases between. This CDR3 reads CASSRMGSLSYNEQFF. In nucleotides, the CDR3 is TGTGCCAGCAGCCGTATGGGGTCCCTCTCCTACAATGAGCAGTTCTTC. Variable domain in full (rest from reference TRBV7-2 and TRBJ2-1): GAGVSQSPSNKVTEKGKDVELRCDPISGHTALYWYRQSLGQGLEFLIYFQGNSAPDKSGLPSDRFSAERTGGSVSTLTIQRTQQEDSAVYLCASSRMGSLSYNEQFFGPGTRLTVL.

This clonotype came up a few times. The genes are TRBV4-1 and TRBJ2-2, with D possibly TRBD2 on 6 matching bases. V lost 0 bases and J lost 13, with 12 bases in between. The germline CDR1 and CDR2 sequences are MGHRA and YSYEKL. CDR3 length: 13 residues. The CDR3 sequence: CASSQETSRGLFF. In DNA, the CDR3 is TGCGCCAGCAGCCAAGAGACTTCGCGGGGGCTGTTTTTT.

This clonotype was counted at least ten times. The CDR3 nucleotides read TGTGCCAGCACCCCCTCGGCCCTGAGGGAAAAACTGTTTTTT. Translation: CASTPSALREKLFF. The J gene is TRBJ1-4, the V gene TRBV12-3 or TRBV12-4; unclear D gene. This CDR3 contains 14 residues. The V gene lost 7 bases and the J gene lost 8 bases, with 17 bases spanning the gap.

This chain joins TRBV2 and TRBJ2-2; TRBD2 agrees at 9 bases. The germline gives CDR1 SNHLY, CDR2 FYNNEI. V lost 3 bases to trimming and J lost 5 bases; unmatched junction nucleotides: 1. This CDR3 contains 14 residues. The CDR3 nucleotides read TGTGCCAGCAGTGAGACTAGCGGAACCGGGGAGCTGTTTTTT. Encoded protein: CASSETSGTGELFF.

The CDR3 is CASSLGRGVGYEQYF. CDR3 nucleotides: TGTGCCAGCAGTTTAGGGCGGGGTGTTGGCTACGAGCAGTACTTC. The chain joins TRBV6-1 to TRBJ2-7; tentative D call: TRBD2 (6 bases). The CDR3 sequence is 15 residues long. V was trimmed by 5 bases and J by 3 bases, leaving 17 bases between them. The germline CDR1 and CDR2 sequences are MNHNS and SASEGT.

This clonotype was seen only a few times. The genes are TRBV4-1 and TRBJ1-2, with D unclear. Germline V gene data show CDR1 as MGHRA and CDR2 as YSYEKL. Trimming removed 1 base at V and 0 bases at J, with 6 bases between. This CDR3 is built from 14 residues. CDR3 in amino acids: CASSQVLANYGYTF. The CDR3 region has the DNA TGCGCCAGCAGCCAAGTCTTAGCTAACTATGGCTACACCTTC.

This clonotype was detected only a few times. The CDR3 region is CASSFTDGPNSPLHF. DNA for the CDR3: TGTGCCAGCAGTTTCACGGACGGACCAAATTCACCCCTCCACTTT. V is TRBV12-3 or TRBV12-4 and J is TRBJ1-6; D not certain. The CDR3 is 15 residues long. Trimming cost V 3 bases and J 7 bases, with 13 bases left between them.

This clonotype was detected many times. The chain has TRBV18 and TRBJ1-1; possibly TRBD1 for D (5 bases). Germline V lookup: CDR1 KGHSH, CDR2 LQKENI. The CDR3 has 14 amino acids. The V end was cut by 6 bases, the J end by 1 base, with 12 bases between. The CDR3 DNA sequence: TGTGCCAGCTCCCCTCGGGACGGGAACACTGAAGCTTTCTTT. This encodes CASSPRDGNTEAFF.

V gene TRBV19 combines with J gene TRBJ1-1; no clear D. Germline loops: CDR1 LNHDA, CDR2 SQIVND (reference sequence). CDR3 length equals 13 residues. V dropped 6 bases and J dropped 1 base, with 9 bases sitting between them. In DNA, the CDR3 is TGTGCCAGTAGGCGCCGAGGGAACACTGAAGCTTTCTTT. Translated, it gives CASRRRGNTEAFF.